This passage covers 29 T cell receptor beta chains from one sample sequenced in a study of beta chain features in type 1 diabetes. Every bit of the isolated RNA underwent reverse transcription, so sequencing read expressed TCRB transcripts. Clones were sequenced by immunoSEQ multiplex PCR, and TCRdb holds only the in-frame ones, with some missing. The table has a few hundred thousand clones, around 16% seen once. Sequenced input: naive CD4+ T cells from blood. The source is a woman between 18 and 30 years old in good health.

This clone has a handful of counts. V gene TRBV30 combines with J gene TRBJ1-5; weak D call: TRBD1 (5 bases). V was trimmed by 3 bases and J by 6 bases, leaving 12 bases between them. The CDR3 consists of 13 residues. Germline V CDR1 and CDR2: GTSNPN, SVGIG (reference sequence). The DNA of the CDR3 is TGTGCCTGGAGGGACTACCAGGGTCAGCCCCAGCATTTT. It yields the protein CAWRDYQGQPQHF.

This clone was found a few times. The chain joins TRBV29-1 to TRBJ1-1, with TRBD1 matching over 9 bases. Germline values: CDR1 SQVTM, CDR2 ANQGSEA. This CDR3 spans 11 amino acids. Losses at the gene ends were 3 bases for V and 14 bases for J; bases not matched to a gene: 7. The CDR3 here is CSVDRDRVSFF. Here the CDR3 DNA reads TGCAGCGTTGATAGGGACAGGGTCTCGTTCTTT.

With respect to this clone: In the same sample, other DNA sequences code for this CDR3. The chain combines TRBV28 with TRBJ2-7; D unclear. The CDR3 totals 12 residues. CDR1 and CDR2 from the germline V gene are MDHEN and SYDVKM. The V gene lost 5 bases and the J gene lost 4 bases, with 9 bases spanning the gap. The DNA for the CDR3 is TGTGCCAGCAGTCTACCGGGTTACGAGCAGTACTTC. As protein: CASSLPGYEQYF.

This clone has more than one count but fewer than ten. The chain joins TRBV11-2 to TRBJ2-3, with TRBD2 identical over 9 bases. The ends lost 5 bases at V and 3 bases at J; junction bases unmatched: 6. The V gene's germline CDR1 is SGHAT and CDR2 FQNNGV. CDR3 size: 15 residues. CDR3 sequence: CASSISGSRTDTQYF. The CDR3 bases are TGTGCCAGCAGCATTAGCGGGAGTCGAACAGATACGCAGTATTTT.

A few counts support this clone. This chain links TRBV7-9 with TRBJ1-1; 7 bases fit TRBD1. This CDR3 is built from 14 residues. CDR1 is SEHNR and CDR2 is FQNEAQ in the germline V gene (reference sequence). With V trimmed by 5 bases and J by 2 bases, 5 bases remained unmatched. CDR3 region: CASSPRQGNTEAFF. The DNA of the CDR3 is TGTGCCAGCAGCCCACGACAGGGAAACACTGAAGCTTTCTTT.

This clone came up a few times. Compared with germline, one end of the junction differs, possibly owing to a read error. V and J are TRBV7-2 and TRBJ1-1; 7 bases line up with TRBD1. Germline CDR1 SGHTA, CDR2 FQGNSA. The CDR3 is 15 residues long. This CDR3 is CASRLGGFVNTEAFF. The CDR3 DNA is TGTGCCAGCAGGTTAGGGGGCTTCGTGAACACTGAAGCTTTCTTT.

In its sample, this clone was seen a few times. The chain combines TRBV7-2 with TRBJ2-3, with 9 nucleotides matching TRBD1. Trimming removed 1 base from V and 4 bases from J; junction bases left unmatched: 6. Germline loops: CDR1 SGHTA, CDR2 FQGNSA. This CDR3 is 16 amino acids long. The CDR3 bases are TGTGCCAGCAGCTTAGTAGGGACAGGGAAGGCAGATACGCAGTATTTT. Translated, it gives CASSLVGTGKADTQYF.

This clone was observed a handful of times. This chain links TRBV28 with TRBJ2-7; TRBD1 matches 7 bases. The CDR3 length is 11 residues. The V and J ends lost 4 bases and 13 bases, in that order; junction bases with no gene match: 7. Looked up from germline, CDR1 is MDHEN and CDR2 is SYDVKM. CDR3 sequence (DNA): TGTGCCAGCAGTTCCAGGGACAGATCTTACTTC. It encodes CASSSRDRSYF.

This sequence joins TRBV25-1 and TRBJ2-5, with TRBD2 as a possible D gene (6 bases). Per the germline V gene, CDR1 is MGHDK and CDR2 is SYGVNS. This CDR3 region has 17 residues. V lost 2 bases and J lost 0, with 16 bases in between. In DNA, the CDR3 is TGTGCCAGCAGTGAAGGCATCGTAGCGGACAACCAAGAGACCCAGTACTTC. This sequence encodes CASSEGIVADNQETQYF.

The chain uses TRBV5-1 and TRBJ1-1, with 8 positions matching TRBD1. The V and J ends lost 4 bases and 1 base, in that order; junction bases with no gene match: 3. In germline, CDR1 is SGHRS, CDR2 YFSETQ. The CDR3 has 14 residues. The CDR3 DNA is TGCGCCAGCAGCCTGACAGGGGCGAACACTGAAGCTTTCTTT. Translation gives CASSLTGANTEAFF.

This chain joins TRBV5-4 and TRBJ1-1; 7 positions match TRBD1. J gave up 1 base and V 3 bases, and 9 bases lay outside the gene matches. CDR1 is SGHNT, CDR2 YYREEE, per germline (reference sequence). The length of the CDR3 is 16 residues. CDR3 nucleotide sequence: TGTGCCAGCAGCTCGAACAGGGGAGAGGGGAACACTGAAGCTTTCTTT. It codes for CASSSNRGEGNTEAFF.

V usage is TRBV30 and J usage is TRBJ2-1; 8 nucleotides align to TRBD1. V lost 0 bases to trimming and J lost 5 bases; unmatched junction nucleotides: 9. Germline V lookup: CDR1 GTSNPN, CDR2 SVGIG (reference sequence). The CDR3 spans 16 residues. CDR3 residues: CAWSVLGTGLNNEQFF. In nucleotides, the CDR3 is TGTGCCTGGAGTGTACTAGGGACAGGACTTAACAATGAGCAGTTCTTC.

The chain has TRBV7-9 and TRBJ1-2; D ambiguous. The CDR3 consists of 16 residues. Germline V lookup: CDR1 SEHNR, CDR2 FQNEAQ (reference sequence). Trimming left V 1 base short and J 2 bases short, with 14 bases between. CDR3 protein: CASSLGSRGENYGYTF. The CDR3 DNA reads TGTGCCAGCAGCTTAGGTTCTCGCGGGGAAAACTATGGCTACACCTTC.

This chain links TRBV5-1 with TRBJ1-1, with D perhaps TRBD1 (5 bases). The CDR3 runs to 14 residues. Germline values: CDR1 SGHRS, CDR2 YFSETQ. V lost 2 bases and J 3 bases, leaving 11 bases between the germline ends. In DNA form, the CDR3 reads TGCGCCAGCAGCTTAAGGGGAAGGGACACTGAAGCTTTCTTT. Its protein is CASSLRGRDTEAFF.

The J gene is TRBJ2-4, the V gene TRBV28, with 9 bases identical to TRBD2. Looked up from germline, CDR1 is MDHEN and CDR2 is SYDVKM. The CDR3 covers 13 residues. Trimming at V came to 6 bases and at J to 7 bases, leaving 4 bases not matched to a gene. CDR3 in amino acids: CASRIAGGNIQYF. CDR3 sequence (DNA): TGTGCCAGCAGGATCGCGGGGGGGAACATTCAGTACTTC.

The chain carries TRBV7-2 and TRBJ2-3, with 9 bases identical to TRBD2. After removal of 6 bases from V and 3 bases from J, the junction contained 10 bases not matched to a gene. The CDR3 is 16 residues long. The V gene's germline CDR1 is SGHTA and CDR2 FQGNSA. In DNA form, the CDR3 reads TGTGCCAGCAGTTCGAGAGTAGCGGGAGCTACAGATACGCAGTATTTT. The encoded protein is CASSSRVAGATDTQYF.

There are a few counts of this clone. J is TRBJ1-2 and V is TRBV7-9, with TRBD1 matching 8 bases. CDR1 SEHNR and CDR2 FQNEAQ come from the germline V gene (reference sequence). This CDR3 spans 14 amino acids. V trimming: 5 bases; J trimming: 4 bases; junction bases outside the gene matches: 6. CDR3 nucleotide sequence: TGTGCCAGCAGCACGGCAGACAGGGGCTATGGCTACACCTTC. This gives the protein CASSTADRGYGYTF.

The chain joins TRBV4-1 to TRBJ1-1, with D uncertain. Germline CDR1 reads MGHRA; CDR2 reads YSYEKL. V was clipped by 4 bases and J by 1 base, with 13 bases between them. This CDR3 spans 15 amino acids. DNA of the CDR3: TGCGCCAGCAGCCCCGTTGGTCTAGGGAACACTGAAGCTTTCTTT. This codes for CASSPVGLGNTEAFF.

The sample holds a few counts of this clone. The CDR3 nucleotides are TGTGCCAGCGCGTGGCAGTACTTC. Protein: CASAWQYF. The V gene is TRBV6-5, the J gene TRBJ2-7, with D unresolved. Germline loops: CDR1 MNHEY, CDR2 SVGAGI. The CDR3 runs to 8 residues. With 8 bases removed from V and 9 bases from J, the gap between germline ends came to 5 bases.

In this sample, this clone turned up a few times. The chain carries TRBV7-3 and TRBJ2-1, with D possibly TRBD2 on 5 matching bases. V was pared by 5 bases and J by 8 bases, with 22 bases between. The germline gives CDR1 SGHTA, CDR2 FQGTGA. The CDR3 has 16 residues. DNA for the CDR3: TGTGCCAGCAGCCCCCCCGGACTCGGCCCTAGGGATGAGCAGTTCTTC. Its translation: CASSPPGLGPRDEQFF.

As for this clone: The sample has other DNA sequences that encode this CDR3 too. The chain links TRBV7-2 to TRBJ2-3; 7 nucleotides line up with TRBD2. This CDR3 spans 14 amino acids. Germline V gene lookup returns CDR1 SGHTA and CDR2 FQGNSA. The ends lost 5 bases at V and 1 base at J; junction bases unmatched: 3. The CDR3 here is CASSLLAGTDTQYF. The CDR3 DNA is TGTGCCAGCAGCCTCCTAGCGGGCACAGATACGCAGTATTTT.

The rearrangement uses TRBV5-1 and TRBJ1-2, with 7 bases identical to TRBD1. V was clipped by 4 bases and J by 2 bases; unmatched bases: 2. This CDR3 is 13 amino acids long. Per the germline V gene, CDR1 is SGHRS and CDR2 is YFSETQ. This CDR3 reads CASSTGQNYGYTF. The CDR3 nucleotides are TGCGCCAGCAGCACGGGACAGAACTATGGCTACACCTTC.

This sequence joins TRBV15 and TRBJ1-1; D not resolved. CDR3 length: 11 residues. CDR1 is LNHNV and CDR2 is YYDKDF in the germline V gene (reference sequence). V lost 6 bases to trimming and J lost 1 base, with 3 bases between them. The CDR3 DNA reads TGTGCCACCAGGAGGAACACTGAAGCTTTCTTT. Its protein is CATRRNTEAFF.

The chain employs TRBV6-6 and TRBJ2-2; perhaps TRBD1 as D (5 bases). V lost 0 bases and J lost 4, with 12 bases in between. Germline assignment: CDR1 MNHNY and CDR2 SVGAGI (reference sequence). The CDR3 has 16 amino acids. The CDR3 coding sequence is TGTGCCAGCAGTTACTCTGGGGCGGCAAGCACCGGGGAGCTGTTTTTT. Translation gives CASSYSGAASTGELFF.

This clone was observed a handful of times. V gene TRBV7-9 combines with J gene TRBJ1-1; D perhaps matches TRBD1 (6 bases). The CDR3 length is 15 residues. V was clipped by 5 bases and J by 0 bases, with 13 bases between them. Looked up from germline, CDR1 is SEHNR and CDR2 is FQNEAQ (reference sequence). CDR3 protein: CASSLLGQMNTEAFF. CDR3 nucleotides: TGTGCCAGCAGCCTGTTAGGACAGATGAACACTGAAGCTTTCTTT.

This clone was seen a few times. The chain has TRBV20-1 and TRBJ2-3; possible D gene TRBD1, 6 bases. Germline values: CDR1 DFQATT, CDR2 SNEGSKA (reference sequence). With 5 bases removed from V and 5 bases from J, the gap between germline ends came to 8 bases. The CDR3 length is 11 residues. CDR3 sequence reads: CSAAQGDTQYF. The CDR3 bases are TGCAGTGCTGCACAGGGAGATACGCAGTATTTT.

The chain employs TRBV11-1 and TRBJ2-5; 9 bases line up with TRBD2. Trimming took 4 bases from V and 2 from J; bases not matched to a gene: 5. Germline CDR1 reads SGHAT; CDR2 reads FQDESV (reference sequence). The CDR3 is 15 amino acids. The CDR3 reads CASSYLSGGQETQYF. In nucleotides, the CDR3 is TGTGCCAGCAGCTATCTTAGCGGGGGTCAAGAGACCCAGTACTTC.

This clone has only a few counts. The CDR3 protein is CAWNPLGGGPQYF. DNA of the CDR3: TGTGCCTGGAATCCCTTGGGGGGGGGACCCCAGTACTTC. V is TRBV30 and J is TRBJ2-5, with 7 bases identical to TRBD2. This CDR3 contains 13 residues. Germline loops: CDR1 GTSNPN, CDR2 SVGIG (reference sequence). Trimming at V came to 4 bases and at J to 9 bases, leaving 11 bases not matched to a gene.

The V gene is TRBV14, the J gene TRBJ1-5; D perhaps matches TRBD1 (6 bases). Germline CDR1 reads SGHDN; CDR2 reads FVKESK. The CDR3 spans 16 residues. The V end lost 2 bases, the J end lost 1 base, and 12 bases lay between the germline ends. DNA of the CDR3: TGTGCCAGCAGCCAACCGGGACACAGGAGCAATCAGCCCCAGCATTTT. As protein: CASSQPGHRSNQPQHF.